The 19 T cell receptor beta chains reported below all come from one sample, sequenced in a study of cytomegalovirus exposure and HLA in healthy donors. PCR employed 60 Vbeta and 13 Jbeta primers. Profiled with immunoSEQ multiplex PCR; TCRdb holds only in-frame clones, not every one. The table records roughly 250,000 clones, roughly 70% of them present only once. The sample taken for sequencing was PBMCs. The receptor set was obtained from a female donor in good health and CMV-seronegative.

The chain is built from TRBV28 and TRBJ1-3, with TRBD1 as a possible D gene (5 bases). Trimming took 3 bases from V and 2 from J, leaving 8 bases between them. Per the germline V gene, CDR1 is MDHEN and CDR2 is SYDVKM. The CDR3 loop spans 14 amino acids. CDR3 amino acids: CASSFTGAGNTIYF. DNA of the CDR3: TGTGCCAGCAGTTTCACGGGGGCTGGAAACACCATATATTTT.

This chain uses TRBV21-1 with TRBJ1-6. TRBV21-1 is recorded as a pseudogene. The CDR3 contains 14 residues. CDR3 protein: CASSKVRLNSPLHF. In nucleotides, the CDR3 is TGTGCCAGCAGCAAAGTGAGGTTGAATTCACCCCTCCACTTT.

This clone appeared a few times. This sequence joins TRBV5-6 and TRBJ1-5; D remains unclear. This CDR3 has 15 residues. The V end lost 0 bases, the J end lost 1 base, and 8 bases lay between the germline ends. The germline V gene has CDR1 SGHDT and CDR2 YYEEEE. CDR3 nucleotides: TGTGCCAGCAGCTTGGCAGGCTGGAGCAATCAGCCCCAGCATTTT. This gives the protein CASSLAGWSNQPQHF.

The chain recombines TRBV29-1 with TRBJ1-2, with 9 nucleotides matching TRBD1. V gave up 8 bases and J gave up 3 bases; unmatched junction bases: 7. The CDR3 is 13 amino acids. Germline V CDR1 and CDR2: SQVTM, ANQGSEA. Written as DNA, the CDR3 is TGCAGCTCCACAGGGGGCCCGGACTATGGCTACACCTTC. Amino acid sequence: CSSTGGPDYGYTF. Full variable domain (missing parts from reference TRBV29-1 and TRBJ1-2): SAVISQKPSRDICQRGTSLTIQCQVDSQVTMMFWYRQQPGQSLTLIATANQGSEATYESGFVIDKFPISRPNLTFSTLTVSNMSPEDSSIYLCSSTGGPDYGYTFGSGTRLTVV.

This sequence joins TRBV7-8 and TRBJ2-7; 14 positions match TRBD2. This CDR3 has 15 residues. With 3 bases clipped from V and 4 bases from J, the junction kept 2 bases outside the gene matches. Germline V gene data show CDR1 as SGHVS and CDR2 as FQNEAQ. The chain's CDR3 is CASSFRLAGGYEQYF. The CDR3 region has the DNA TGTGCCAGCAGCTTTCGACTAGCGGGAGGGTACGAGCAGTACTTC.

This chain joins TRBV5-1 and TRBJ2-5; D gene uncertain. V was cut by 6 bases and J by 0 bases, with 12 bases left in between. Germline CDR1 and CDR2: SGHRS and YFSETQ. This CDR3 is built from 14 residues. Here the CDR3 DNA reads TGCGCCAGCAAGGTTGGCAGGAACCAAGAGACCCAGTACTTC. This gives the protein CASKVGRNQETQYF.

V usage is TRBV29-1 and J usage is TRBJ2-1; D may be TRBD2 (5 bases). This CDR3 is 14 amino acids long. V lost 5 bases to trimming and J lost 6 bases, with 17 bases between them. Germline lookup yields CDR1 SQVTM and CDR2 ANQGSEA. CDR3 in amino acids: CSVFWGVGSNEQFF. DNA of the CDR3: TGCAGCGTTTTTTGGGGAGTGGGCTCCAATGAGCAGTTCTTC.

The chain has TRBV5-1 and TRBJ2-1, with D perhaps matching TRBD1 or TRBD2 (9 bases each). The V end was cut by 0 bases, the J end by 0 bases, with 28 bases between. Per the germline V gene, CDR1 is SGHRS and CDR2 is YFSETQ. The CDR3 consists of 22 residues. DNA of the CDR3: TGCGCCAGCAGCTTGGAGACAGGGGGGCGGGAGGGCCCTCGAAGCTCCTACAATGAGCAGTTCTTC. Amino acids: CASSLETGGREGPRSSYNEQFF. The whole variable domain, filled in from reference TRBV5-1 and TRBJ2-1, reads KAGVTQTPRYLIKTRGQQVTLSCSPISGHRSVSWYQQTPGQGLQFLFEYFSETQRNKGNFPGRFSGRQFSNSRSEMNVSTLELGDSALYLCASSLETGGREGPRSSYNEQFFGPGTRLTVL.

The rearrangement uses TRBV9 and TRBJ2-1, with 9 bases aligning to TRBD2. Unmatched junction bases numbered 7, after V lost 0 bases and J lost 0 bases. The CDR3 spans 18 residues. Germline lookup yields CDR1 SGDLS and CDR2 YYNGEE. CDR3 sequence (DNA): TGTGCCAGCAGCGTAGGGCTAGCGGGGAAAAGCTCCTACAATGAGCAGTTCTTC. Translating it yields CASSVGLAGKSSYNEQFF.

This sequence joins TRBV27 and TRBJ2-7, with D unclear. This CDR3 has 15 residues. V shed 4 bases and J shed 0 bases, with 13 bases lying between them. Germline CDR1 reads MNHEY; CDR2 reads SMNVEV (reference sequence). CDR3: CASSSLGVGSYEQYF. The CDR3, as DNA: TGTGCCAGCAGTTCGCTAGGAGTTGGCTCCTACGAGCAGTACTTC.

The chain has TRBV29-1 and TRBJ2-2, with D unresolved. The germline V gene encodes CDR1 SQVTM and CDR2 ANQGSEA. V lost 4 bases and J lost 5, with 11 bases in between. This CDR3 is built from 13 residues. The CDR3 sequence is CSVGVLQTGELFF. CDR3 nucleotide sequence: TGCAGCGTTGGTGTCTTACAGACCGGGGAGCTGTTTTTT.

The CDR3 is CATSSPLAIVSGANVLTF. The CDR3 nucleotides are TGTGCCACCAGCAGTCCCCTAGCGATCGTCTCTGGGGCCAACGTCCTGACTTTC. The chain employs TRBV15 and TRBJ2-6; the D gene is possibly TRBD2 (6 bases). Trimming pared 3 bases from V and 0 bases from J, leaving 15 bases between. CDR1 is LNHNV, CDR2 YYDKDF, per germline (reference sequence). This CDR3 has 18 amino acids.

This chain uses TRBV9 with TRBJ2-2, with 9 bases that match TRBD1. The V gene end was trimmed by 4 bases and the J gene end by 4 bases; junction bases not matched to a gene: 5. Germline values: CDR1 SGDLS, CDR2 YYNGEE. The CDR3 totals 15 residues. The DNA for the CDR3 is TGTGCCAGCAGCCCCCAGACAGGGGGCACCGGGGAGCTGTTTTTT. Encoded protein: CASSPQTGGTGELFF.

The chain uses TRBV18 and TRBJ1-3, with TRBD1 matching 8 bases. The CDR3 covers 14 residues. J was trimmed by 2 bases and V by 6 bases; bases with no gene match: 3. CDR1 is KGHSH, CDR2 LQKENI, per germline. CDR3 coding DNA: TGTGCCAGCTCCATGGGACAGGCTGGAAACACCATATATTTT. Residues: CASSMGQAGNTIYF.

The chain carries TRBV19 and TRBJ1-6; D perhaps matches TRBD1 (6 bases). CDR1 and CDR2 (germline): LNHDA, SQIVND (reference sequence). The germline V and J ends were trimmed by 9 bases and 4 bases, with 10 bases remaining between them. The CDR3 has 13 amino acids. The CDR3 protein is CASRQEYNSPLHF. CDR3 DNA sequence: TGTGCCAGCCGACAGGAGTATAATTCACCCCTCCACTTT.

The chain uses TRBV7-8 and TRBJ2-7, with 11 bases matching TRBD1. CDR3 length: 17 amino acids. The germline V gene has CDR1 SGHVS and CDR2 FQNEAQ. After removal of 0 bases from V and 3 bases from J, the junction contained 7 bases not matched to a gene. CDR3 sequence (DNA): TGTGCCAGCAGCTTAGCGGGGCAGGACAGGGGGCTCTACGAGCAGTACTTC. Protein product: CASSLAGQDRGLYEQYF.

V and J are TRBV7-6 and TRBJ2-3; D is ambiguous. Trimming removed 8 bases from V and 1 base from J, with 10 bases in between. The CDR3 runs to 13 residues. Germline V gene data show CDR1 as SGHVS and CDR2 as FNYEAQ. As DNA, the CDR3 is TGTGCCAGCGTCCCAGCGCGCACAGATACGCAGTATTTT. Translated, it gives CASVPARTDTQYF.

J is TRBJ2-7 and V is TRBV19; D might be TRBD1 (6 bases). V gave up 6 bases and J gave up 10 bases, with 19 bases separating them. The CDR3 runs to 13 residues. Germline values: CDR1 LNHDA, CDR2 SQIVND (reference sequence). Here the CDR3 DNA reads TGTGCCAGTAGCCCGGGACAAGCCCTCGGTCAGTACTTC. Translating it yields CASSPGQALGQYF.

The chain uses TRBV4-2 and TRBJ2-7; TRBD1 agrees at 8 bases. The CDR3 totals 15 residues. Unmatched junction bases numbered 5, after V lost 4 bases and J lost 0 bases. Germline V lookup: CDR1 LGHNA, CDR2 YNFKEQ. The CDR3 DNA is TGTGCCAGCAGCCCCCCGGGACAGGTCTCCTACGAGCAGTACTTC. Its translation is CASSPPGQVSYEQYF.